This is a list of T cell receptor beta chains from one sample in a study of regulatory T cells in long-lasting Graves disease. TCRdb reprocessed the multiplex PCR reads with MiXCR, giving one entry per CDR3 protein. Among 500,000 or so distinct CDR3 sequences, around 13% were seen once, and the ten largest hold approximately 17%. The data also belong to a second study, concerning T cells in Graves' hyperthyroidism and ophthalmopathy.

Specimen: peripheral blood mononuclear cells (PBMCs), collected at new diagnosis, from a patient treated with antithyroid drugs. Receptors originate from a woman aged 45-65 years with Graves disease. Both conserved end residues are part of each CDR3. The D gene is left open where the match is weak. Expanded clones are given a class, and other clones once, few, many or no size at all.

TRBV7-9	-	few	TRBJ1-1	CASSLSAGENEAFF	TGTGCCAGCAGCTTATCAGCAGGGGAGAATGAAGCTTTCTTT
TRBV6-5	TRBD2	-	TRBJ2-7	CASSYSAGANYEQYF	TGTGCCAGCAGTTACTCGGCGGGAGCCAACTACGAGCAGTACTTC
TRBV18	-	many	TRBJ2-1	CASSPGNREYNEQFF	TGTGCCAGCTCACCAGGGAACAGGGAATACAATGAGCAGTTCTTC
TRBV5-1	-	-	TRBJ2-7	CASSLSTDNEQYF	TGCGCCAGCAGCTTGTCAACAGATAACGAGCAGTACTTC
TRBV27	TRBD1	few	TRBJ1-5	CASSSLQGSQPQHF	TGTGCCAGCAGTTCGCTACAGGGGAGTCAGCCCCAGCATTTT
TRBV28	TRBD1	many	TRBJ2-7	CASSAPGQGYEQYF	TGTGCCAGCAGTGCCCCGGGACAGGGCTACGAGCAGTACTTC
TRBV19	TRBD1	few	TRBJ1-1	CASKQGAGTEAFF	TGTGCCAGTAAGCAGGGGGCCGGAACTGAAGCTTTCTTT
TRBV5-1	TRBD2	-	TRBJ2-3	CASSLGTSGTHSTDTQYF	TGCGCCAGCAGCTTGGGGACTAGCGGGACCCACTCCACAGATACGCAGTATTTT
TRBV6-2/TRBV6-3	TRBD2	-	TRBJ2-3	CASSYRTLTSGTDTQYF	TGTGCCAGCAGTTACCGGACGTTGACTAGCGGGACAGATACGCAGTATTTT
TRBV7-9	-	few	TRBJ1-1	CASSLMGRQGSTEAFF	TGTGCCAGCAGTTTAATGGGTCGGCAGGGTTCGACTGAAGCTTTCTTT
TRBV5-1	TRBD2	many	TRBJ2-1	CASSFSGRPGEEQFF	TGCGCCAGCAGCTTTAGCGGGAGGCCGGGTGAGGAGCAGTTCTTC
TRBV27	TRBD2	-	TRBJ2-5	CASSLSSGRAGYQETQYF	TGTGCCAGCAGTTTATCTAGCGGGAGGGCTGGGTACCAAGAGACCCAGTACTTC
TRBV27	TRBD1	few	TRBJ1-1	CASSYGQGVNTEAFF	TGTGCCAGCAGTTATGGACAGGGGGTGAACACTGAAGCTTTCTTT
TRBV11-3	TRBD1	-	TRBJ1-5	CASRIRDDRGSSMDQPQHF	TGTGCCAGCAGGATAAGGGATGACAGGGGTTCCAGCATGGATCAGCCCCAGCATTTT
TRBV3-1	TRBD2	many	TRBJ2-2	CASSLGTSGGGELFF	TGTGCCAGCAGCCTGGGCACTAGCGGGGGCGGGGAGCTGTTTTTT
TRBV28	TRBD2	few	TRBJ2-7	CASSLLLAGVYEQYF	TGTGCCAGCAGTTTGTTACTAGCGGGAGTCTACGAGCAGTACTTC
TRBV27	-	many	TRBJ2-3	CASSKGLGVTQYF	TGTGCCAGCAGTAAGGGCCTTGGAGTCACGCAGTATTTT
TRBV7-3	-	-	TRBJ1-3	CASSLAGLRGNTIYF	TGTGCCAGCAGCTTAGCCGGGTTGAGGGGAAACACCATATATTTT
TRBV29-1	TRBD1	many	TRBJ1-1	CSVVAGGVTEAFF	TGCAGCGTTGTGGCAGGGGGCGTCACTGAAGCTTTCTTT
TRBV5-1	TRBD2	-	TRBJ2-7	CASSSEPGLATRATYF	TGCGCCAGCAGCTCGGAGCCGGGACTAGCGACTCGGGCTACGTACTTC
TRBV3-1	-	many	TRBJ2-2	CASSQDLNTGELFF	TGTGCCAGCAGCCAAGATCTCAACACCGGGGAGCTGTTTTTT
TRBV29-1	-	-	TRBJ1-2	CSVATPAKNYGYTF	TGCAGCGTTGCTACACCGGCCAAAAACTATGGCTACACCTTC